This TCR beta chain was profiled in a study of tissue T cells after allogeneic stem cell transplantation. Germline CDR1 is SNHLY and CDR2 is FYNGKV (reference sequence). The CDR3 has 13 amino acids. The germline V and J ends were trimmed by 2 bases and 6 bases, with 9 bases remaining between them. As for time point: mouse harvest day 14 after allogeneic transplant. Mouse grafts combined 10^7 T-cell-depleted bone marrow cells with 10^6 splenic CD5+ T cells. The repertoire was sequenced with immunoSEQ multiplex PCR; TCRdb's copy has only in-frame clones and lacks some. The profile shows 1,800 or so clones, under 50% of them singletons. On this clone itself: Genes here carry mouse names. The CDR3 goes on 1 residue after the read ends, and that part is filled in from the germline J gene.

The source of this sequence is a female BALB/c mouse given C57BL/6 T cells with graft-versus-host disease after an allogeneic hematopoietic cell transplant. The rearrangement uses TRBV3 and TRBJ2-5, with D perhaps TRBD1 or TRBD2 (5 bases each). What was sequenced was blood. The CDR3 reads CASSLIRDDTQYF. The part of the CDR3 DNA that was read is TGTGCCAGCAGCTTAATCAGGGACGACACCCAGTAC.